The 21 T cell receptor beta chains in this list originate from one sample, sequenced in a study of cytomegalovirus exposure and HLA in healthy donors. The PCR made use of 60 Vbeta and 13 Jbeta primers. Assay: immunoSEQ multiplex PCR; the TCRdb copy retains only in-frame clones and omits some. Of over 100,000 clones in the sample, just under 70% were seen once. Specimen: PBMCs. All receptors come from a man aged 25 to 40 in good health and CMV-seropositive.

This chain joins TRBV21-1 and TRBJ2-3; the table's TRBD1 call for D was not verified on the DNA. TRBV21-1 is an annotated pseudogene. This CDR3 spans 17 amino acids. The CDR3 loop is CASSKDARDRVRDTQYF. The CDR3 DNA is TGTGCCAGCAGCAAAGATGCCAGGGACAGGGTGCGGGATACGCAGTATTTT.

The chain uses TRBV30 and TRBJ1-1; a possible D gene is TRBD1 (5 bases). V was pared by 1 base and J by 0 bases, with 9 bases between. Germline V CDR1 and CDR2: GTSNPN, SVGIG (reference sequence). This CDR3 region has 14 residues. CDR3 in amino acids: CAWSEGRMNTEAFF. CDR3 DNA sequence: TGTGCCTGGAGTGAGGGGCGGATGAACACTGAAGCTTTCTTT.

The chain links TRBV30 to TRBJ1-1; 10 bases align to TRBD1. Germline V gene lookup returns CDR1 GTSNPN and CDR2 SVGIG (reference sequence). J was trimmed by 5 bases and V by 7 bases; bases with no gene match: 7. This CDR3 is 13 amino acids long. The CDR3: CASRRTGGTEAFF. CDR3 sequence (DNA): TGTGCCTCACGAAGGACAGGGGGGACTGAAGCTTTCTTT.

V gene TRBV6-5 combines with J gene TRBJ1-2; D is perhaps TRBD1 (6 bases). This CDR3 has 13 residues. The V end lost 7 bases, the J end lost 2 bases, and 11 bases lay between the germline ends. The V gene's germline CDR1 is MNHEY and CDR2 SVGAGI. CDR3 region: CASMRGSNYGYTF. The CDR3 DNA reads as TGTGCCAGCATGAGGGGGTCCAACTATGGCTACACCTTC.

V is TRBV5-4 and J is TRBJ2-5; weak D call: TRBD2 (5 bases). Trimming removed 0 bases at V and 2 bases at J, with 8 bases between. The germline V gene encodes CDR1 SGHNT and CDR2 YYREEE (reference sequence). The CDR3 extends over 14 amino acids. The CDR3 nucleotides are TGTGCCAGCAGCTTGGAGGGAGTACAAGAGACCCAGTACTTC. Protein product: CASSLEGVQETQYF.

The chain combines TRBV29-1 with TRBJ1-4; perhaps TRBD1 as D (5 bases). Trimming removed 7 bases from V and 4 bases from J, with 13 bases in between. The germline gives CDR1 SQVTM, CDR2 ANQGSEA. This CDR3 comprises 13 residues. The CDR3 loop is CSAAPGVNEKLFF. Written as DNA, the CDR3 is TGCAGCGCCGCCCCGGGGGTTAATGAAAAACTGTTTTTT.

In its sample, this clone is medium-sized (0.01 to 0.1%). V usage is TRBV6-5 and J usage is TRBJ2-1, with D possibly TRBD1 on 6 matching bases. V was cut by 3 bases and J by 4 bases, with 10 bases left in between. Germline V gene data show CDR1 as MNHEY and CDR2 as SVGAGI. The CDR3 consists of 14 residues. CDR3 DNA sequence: TGTGCCAGCAGTTATCCAGGGGCGTACAATGAGCAGTTCTTC. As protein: CASSYPGAYNEQFF.

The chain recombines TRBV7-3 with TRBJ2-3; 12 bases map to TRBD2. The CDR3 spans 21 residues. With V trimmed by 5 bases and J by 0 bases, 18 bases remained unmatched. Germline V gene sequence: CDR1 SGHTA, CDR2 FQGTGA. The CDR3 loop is CASSTTLAGGLAGLSTDTQYF. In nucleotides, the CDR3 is TGTGCCAGCAGCACAACACTAGCGGGAGGATTGGCCGGTCTTAGCACAGATACGCAGTATTTT.

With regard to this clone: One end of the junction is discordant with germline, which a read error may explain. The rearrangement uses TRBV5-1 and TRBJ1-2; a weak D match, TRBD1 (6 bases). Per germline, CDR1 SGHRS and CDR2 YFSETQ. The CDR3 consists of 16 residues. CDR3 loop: CAGSLRGRGSDYGYTF. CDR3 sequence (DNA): TGCGCCGGCAGCTTGAGGGGCAGGGGTTCGGACTATGGCTACACCTTC.

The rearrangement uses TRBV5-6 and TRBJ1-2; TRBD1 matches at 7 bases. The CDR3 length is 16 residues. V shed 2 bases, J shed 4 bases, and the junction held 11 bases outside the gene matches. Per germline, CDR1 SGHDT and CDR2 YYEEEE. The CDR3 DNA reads TGTGCCAGCAGCTTTGGAGATGACAGGGAGATCTATGGCTACACCTTC. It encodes CASSFGDDREIYGYTF.

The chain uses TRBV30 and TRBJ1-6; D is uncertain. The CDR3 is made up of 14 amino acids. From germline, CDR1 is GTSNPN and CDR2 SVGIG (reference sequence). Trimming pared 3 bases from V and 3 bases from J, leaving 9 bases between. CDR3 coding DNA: TGTGCCTGGAGGAGACTCCACTATAATTCACCCCTCCACTTT. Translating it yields CAWRRLHYNSPLHF.

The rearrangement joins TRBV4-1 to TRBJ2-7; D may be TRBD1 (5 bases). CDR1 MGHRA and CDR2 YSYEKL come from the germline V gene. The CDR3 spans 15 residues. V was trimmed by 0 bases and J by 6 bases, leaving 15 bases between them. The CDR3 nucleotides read TGCGCCAGCAGCCAAGAAATGCAGGGATTGAGCGAGCAGTACGTC. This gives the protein CASSQEMQGLSEQYV.

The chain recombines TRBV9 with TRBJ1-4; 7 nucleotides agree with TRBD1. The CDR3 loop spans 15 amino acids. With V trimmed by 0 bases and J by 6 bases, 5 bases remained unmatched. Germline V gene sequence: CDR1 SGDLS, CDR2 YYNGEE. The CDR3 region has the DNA TGTGCCAGCAGCGTAGGTCGGCAGGGGGATGAAAAACTGTTTTTT. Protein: CASSVGRQGDEKLFF.

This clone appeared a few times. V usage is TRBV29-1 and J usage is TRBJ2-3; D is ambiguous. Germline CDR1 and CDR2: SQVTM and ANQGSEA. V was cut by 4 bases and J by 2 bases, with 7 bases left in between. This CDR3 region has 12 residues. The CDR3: CSVGRLTDTQYF. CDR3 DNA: TGCAGCGTTGGGCGACTCACAGATACGCAGTATTTT.

The DNA of the CDR3 is TGTGCCAGCAGCGTAGCGGAGGAGGGGAGACAGGGACGGTCCTACAATGAGCAGTTCTTC. Amino acid sequence: CASSVAEEGRQGRSYNEQFF. The chain employs TRBV9 and TRBJ2-1; perhaps TRBD1 as D (7 bases). Germline V lookup: CDR1 SGDLS, CDR2 YYNGEE. This CDR3 region has 20 residues. Deletions cut 0 bases from V and 1 base from J, with 23 bases between.

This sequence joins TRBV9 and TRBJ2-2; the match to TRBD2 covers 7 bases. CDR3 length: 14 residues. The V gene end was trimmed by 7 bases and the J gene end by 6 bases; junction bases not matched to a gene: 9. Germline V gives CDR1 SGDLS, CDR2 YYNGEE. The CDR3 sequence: CASSPLGGPGELFF. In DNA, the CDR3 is TGTGCCAGCTCCCCATTGGGAGGGCCCGGGGAGCTGTTTTTT.

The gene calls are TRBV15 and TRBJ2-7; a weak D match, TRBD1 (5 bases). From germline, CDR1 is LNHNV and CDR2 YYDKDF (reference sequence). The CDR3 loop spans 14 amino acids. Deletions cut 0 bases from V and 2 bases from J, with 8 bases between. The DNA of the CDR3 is TGTGCCACCAGCAGAGACAAGGGGCCCTACGAGCAGTACGTC. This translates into CATSRDKGPYEQYV.

This chain's CDR3 is CASSRTGRGTGELFF. The CDR3, as DNA: TGTGCCAGCAGCCGGACAGGGCGAGGCACCGGGGAGCTGTTTTTT. V usage is TRBV7-2 and J usage is TRBJ1-3; 8 bases match TRBD1. The J call may not be correct, given that the DNA end is closer to TRBJ2-2. CDR3 length: 15 residues. CDR1 is SGHTA and CDR2 is FQGNSA in the germline V gene.

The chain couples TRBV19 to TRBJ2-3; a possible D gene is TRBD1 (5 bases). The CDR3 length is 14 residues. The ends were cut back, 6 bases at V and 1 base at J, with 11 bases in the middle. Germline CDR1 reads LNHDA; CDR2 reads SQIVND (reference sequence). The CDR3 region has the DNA TGTGCCAGTAGCCCCCCCAGGGGCACAGATACGCAGTATTTT. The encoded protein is CASSPPRGTDTQYF.

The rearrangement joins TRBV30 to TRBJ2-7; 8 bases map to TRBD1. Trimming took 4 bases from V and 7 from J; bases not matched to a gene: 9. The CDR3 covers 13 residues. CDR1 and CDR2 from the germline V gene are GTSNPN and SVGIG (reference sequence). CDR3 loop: CAWIAGGAWEQYF. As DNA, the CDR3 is TGTGCCTGGATAGCAGGGGGCGCATGGGAGCAGTACTTC.

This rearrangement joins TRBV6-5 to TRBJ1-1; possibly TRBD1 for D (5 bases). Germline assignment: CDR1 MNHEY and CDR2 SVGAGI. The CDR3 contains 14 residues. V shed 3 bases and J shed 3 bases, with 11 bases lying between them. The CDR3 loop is CASSYGQLDTEAFF. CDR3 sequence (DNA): TGTGCCAGCAGTTATGGACAATTGGACACTGAAGCTTTCTTT.